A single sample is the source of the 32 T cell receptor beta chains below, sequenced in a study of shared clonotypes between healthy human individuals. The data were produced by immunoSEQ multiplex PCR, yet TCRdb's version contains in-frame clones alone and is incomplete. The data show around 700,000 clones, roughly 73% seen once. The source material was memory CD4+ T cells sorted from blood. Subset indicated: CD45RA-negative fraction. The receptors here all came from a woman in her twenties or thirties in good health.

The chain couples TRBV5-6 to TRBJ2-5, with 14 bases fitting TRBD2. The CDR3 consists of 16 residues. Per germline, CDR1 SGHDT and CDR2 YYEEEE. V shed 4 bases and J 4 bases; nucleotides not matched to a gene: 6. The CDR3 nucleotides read TGTGCCAGCAGCAGACCGGGACTAGCGGGAGTAGAGACCCAGTACTTC. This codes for CASSRPGLAGVETQYF.

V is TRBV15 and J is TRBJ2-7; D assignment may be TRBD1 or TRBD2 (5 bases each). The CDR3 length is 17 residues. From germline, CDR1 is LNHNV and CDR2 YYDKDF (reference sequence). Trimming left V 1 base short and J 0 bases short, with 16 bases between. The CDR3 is CATSRGLSGTVSYEQYF. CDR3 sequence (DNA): TGTGCCACCAGCAGAGGGCTCTCCGGGACGGTCTCCTACGAGCAGTACTTC.

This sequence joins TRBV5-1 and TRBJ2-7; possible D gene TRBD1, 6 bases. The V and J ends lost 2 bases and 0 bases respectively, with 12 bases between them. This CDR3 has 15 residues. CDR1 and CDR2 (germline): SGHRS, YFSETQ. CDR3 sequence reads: CASSFDRSSSYEQYF. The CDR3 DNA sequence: TGCGCCAGCAGCTTTGACAGGTCAAGCTCCTACGAGCAGTACTTC. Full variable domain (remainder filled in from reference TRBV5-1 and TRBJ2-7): KAGVTQTPRYLIKTRGQQVTLSCSPISGHRSVSWYQQTPGQGLQFLFEYFSETQRNKGNFPGRFSGRQFSNSRSEMNVSTLELGDSALYLCASSFDRSSSYEQYFGPGTRLTVT.

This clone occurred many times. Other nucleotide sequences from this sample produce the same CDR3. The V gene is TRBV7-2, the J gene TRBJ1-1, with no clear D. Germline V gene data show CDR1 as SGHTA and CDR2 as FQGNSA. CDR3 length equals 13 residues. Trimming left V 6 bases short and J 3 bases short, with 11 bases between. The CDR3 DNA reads TGTGCCAGCAGTCCACAGAGGGACACTGAAGCTTTCTTT. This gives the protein CASSPQRDTEAFF.

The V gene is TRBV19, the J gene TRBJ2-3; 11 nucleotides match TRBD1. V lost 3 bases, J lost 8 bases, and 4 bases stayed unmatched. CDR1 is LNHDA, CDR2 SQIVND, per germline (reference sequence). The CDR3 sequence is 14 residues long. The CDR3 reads CASSMDRGHGTQYF. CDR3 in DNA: TGTGCCAGTAGTATGGACAGGGGGCATGGTACGCAGTATTTT. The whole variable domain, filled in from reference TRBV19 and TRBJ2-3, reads DGGITQSPKYLFRKEGQNVTLSCEQNLNHDAMYWYRQDPGQGLRLIYYSQIVNDFQKGDIAEGYSVSREKKESFPLTVTSAQKNPTAFYLCASSMDRGHGTQYFGPGTRLTVL.

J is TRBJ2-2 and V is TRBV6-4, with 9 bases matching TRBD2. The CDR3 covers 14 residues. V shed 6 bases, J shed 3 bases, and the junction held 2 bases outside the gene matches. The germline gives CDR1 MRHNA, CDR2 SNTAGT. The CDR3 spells CASSRTSDTGELFF. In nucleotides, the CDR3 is TGTGCCAGCAGCCGGACTAGCGACACCGGGGAGCTGTTTTTT.

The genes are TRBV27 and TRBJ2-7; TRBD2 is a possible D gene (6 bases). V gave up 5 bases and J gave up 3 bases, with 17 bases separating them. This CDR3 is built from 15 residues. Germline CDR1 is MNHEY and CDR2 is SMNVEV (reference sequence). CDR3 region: CASSPRRDSSYEQYF. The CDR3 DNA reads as TGTGCCAGCAGTCCAAGGAGGGACTCAAGCTACGAGCAGTACTTC.

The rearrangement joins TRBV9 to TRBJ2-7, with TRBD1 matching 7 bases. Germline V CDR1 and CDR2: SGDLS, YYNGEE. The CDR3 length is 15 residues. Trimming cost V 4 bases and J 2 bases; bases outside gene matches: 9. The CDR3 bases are TGTGCCAGCAGCCCGACCGGGACAGCAACCTACGAGCAGTACTTC. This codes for CASSPTGTATYEQYF.

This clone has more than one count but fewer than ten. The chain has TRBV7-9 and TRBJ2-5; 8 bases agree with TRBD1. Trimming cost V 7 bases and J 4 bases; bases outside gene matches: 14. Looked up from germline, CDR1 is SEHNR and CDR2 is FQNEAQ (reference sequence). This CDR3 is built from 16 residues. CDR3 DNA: TGTGCCAGCACCAGGACAGGGTTCACGTCGCGAGAGACCCAGTACTTC. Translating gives CASTRTGFTSRETQYF.

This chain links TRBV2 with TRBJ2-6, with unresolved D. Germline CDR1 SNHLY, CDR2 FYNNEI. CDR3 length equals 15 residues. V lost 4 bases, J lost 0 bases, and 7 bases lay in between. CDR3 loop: CASSGDGSGANVLTF. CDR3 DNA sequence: TGTGCCAGCAGTGGCGATGGCTCTGGGGCCAACGTCCTGACTTTC.

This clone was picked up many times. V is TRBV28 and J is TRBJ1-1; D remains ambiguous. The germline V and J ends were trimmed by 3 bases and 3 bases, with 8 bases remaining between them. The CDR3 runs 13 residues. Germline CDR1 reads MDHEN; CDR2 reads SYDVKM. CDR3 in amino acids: CASSLAGDTEAFF. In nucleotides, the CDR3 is TGTGCCAGCAGTTTGGCAGGAGACACTGAAGCTTTCTTT.

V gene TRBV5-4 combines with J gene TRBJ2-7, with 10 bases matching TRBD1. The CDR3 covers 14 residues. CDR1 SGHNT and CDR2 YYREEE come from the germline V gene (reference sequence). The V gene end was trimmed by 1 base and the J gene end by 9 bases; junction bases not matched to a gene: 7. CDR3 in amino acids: CASSLWDRGSRQYF. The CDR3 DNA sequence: TGTGCCAGCAGCTTGTGGGACAGGGGATCTCGGCAGTACTTC.

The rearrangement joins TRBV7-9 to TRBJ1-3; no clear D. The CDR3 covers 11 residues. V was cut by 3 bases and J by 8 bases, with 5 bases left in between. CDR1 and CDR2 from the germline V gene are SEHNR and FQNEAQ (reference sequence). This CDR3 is CASSFTYTIYF. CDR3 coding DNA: TGTGCCAGCAGCTTTACATACACCATATATTTT.

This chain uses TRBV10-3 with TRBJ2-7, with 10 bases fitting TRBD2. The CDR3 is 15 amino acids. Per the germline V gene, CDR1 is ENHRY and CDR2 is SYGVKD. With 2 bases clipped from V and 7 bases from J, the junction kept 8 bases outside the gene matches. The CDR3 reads CAISEVPGLAKEQYF. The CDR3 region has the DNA TGTGCCATCAGTGAGGTCCCGGGACTAGCGAAAGAGCAGTACTTC.

CDR3 sequence reads: CASSSTGARSYEQYF. The CDR3 DNA is TGTGCCAGCAGTTCCACAGGGGCGAGATCCTACGAGCAGTACTTC. This sequence joins TRBV28 and TRBJ2-7; the match to TRBD1 covers 7 bases. Germline V gene sequence: CDR1 MDHEN, CDR2 SYDVKM. The CDR3 is made up of 15 amino acids. The V segment lost 4 bases and the J segment 1 base; nucleotides outside the gene matches: 7.

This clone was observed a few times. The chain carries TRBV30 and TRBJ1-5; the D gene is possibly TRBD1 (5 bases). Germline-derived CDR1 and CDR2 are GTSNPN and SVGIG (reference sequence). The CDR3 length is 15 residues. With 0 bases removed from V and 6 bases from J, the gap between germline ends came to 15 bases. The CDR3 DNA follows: TGTGCCTGGAGTGTATCGGACATCGGGAGTCAGCCCCAGCATTTT. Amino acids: CAWSVSDIGSQPQHF.

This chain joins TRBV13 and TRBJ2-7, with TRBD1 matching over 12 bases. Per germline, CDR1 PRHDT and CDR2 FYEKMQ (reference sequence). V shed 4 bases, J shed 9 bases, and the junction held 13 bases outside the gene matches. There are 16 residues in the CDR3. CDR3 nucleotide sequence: TGTGCCAGCAGCTCAAGATCGGGGACAGGGGGCTTCGCGCAGTACTTC. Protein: CASSSRSGTGGFAQYF.

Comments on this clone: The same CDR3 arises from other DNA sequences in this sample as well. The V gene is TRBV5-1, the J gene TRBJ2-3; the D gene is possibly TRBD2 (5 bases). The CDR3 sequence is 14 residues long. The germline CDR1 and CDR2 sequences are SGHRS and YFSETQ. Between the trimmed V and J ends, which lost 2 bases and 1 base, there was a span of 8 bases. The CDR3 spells CASSLLLGTDTQYF. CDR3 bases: TGCGCCAGCAGCTTATTACTAGGCACAGATACGCAGTATTTT. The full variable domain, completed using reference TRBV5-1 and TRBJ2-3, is KAGVTQTPRYLIKTRGQQVTLSCSPISGHRSVSWYQQTPGQGLQFLFEYFSETQRNKGNFPGRFSGRQFSNSRSEMNVSTLELGDSALYLCASSLLLGTDTQYFGPGTRLTVL.

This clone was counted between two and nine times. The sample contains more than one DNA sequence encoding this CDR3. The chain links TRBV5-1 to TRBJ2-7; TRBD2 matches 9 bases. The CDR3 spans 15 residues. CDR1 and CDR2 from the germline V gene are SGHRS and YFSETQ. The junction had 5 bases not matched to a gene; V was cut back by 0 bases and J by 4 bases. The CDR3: CASSLDAGGPYEQYF. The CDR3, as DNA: TGCGCCAGCAGCTTGGACGCGGGAGGGCCTTACGAGCAGTACTTC.

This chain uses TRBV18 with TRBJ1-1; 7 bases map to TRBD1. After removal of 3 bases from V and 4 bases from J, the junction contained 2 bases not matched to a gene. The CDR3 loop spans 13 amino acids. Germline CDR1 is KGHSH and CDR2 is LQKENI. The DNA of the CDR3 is TGTGCCAGCTCACCTTGGGACAGCACTGAAGCTTTCTTT. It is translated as CASSPWDSTEAFF.

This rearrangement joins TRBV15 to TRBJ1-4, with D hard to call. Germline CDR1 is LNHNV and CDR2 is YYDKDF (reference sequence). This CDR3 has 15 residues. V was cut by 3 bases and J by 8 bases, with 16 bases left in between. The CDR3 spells CATSRETPAREKLFF. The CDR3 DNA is TGTGCCACCAGCAGGGAAACACCAGCAAGGGAAAAACTGTTTTTT.

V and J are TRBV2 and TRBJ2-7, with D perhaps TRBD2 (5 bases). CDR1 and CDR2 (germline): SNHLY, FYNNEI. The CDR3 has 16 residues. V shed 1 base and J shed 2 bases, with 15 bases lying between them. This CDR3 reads CASSEGMDSATYEQYF. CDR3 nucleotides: TGTGCCAGCAGTGAAGGGATGGATAGCGCCACCTACGAGCAGTACTTC.

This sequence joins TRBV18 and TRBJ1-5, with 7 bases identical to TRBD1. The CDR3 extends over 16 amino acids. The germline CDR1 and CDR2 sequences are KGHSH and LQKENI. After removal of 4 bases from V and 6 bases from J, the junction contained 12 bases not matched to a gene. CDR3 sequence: CASSRADRTVTQPQHF. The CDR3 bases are TGTGCCAGCTCACGGGCGGACAGGACTGTAACTCAGCCCCAGCATTTT.

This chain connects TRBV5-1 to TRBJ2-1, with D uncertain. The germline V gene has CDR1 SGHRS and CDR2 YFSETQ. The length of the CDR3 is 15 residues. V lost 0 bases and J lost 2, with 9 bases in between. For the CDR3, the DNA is TGCGCCAGCAGCTTGGCCGCACCAGCCTACAATGAGCAGTTCTTC. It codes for CASSLAAPAYNEQFF.

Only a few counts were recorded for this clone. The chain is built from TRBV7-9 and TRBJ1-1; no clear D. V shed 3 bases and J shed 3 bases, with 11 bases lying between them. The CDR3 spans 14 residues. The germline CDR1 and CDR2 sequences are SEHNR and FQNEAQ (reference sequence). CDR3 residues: CASSFVTSYTEAFF. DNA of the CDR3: TGTGCCAGCAGCTTTGTCACTTCTTACACTGAAGCTTTCTTT.

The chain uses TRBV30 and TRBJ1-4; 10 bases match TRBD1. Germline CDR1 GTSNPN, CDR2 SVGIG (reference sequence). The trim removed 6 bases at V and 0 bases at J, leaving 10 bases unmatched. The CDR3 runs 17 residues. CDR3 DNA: TGTGCCTGCACCCAGGGACAGGGGACGTCAACTAATGAAAAACTGTTTTTT. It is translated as CACTQGQGTSTNEKLFF. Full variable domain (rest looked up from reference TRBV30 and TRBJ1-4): SQTIHQWPATLVQPVGSPLSLECTVEGTSNPNLYWYRQAAGRGLQLLFYSVGIGQISSEVPQNLSASRPQDRQFILSSKKLLLSDSGFYLCACTQGQGTSTNEKLFFGSGTQLSVL.

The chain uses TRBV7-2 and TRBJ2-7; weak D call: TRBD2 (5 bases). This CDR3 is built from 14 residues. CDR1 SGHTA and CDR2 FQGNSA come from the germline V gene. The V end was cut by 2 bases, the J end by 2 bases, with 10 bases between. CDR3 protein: CASSLQRGTYEQYF. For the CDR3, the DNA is TGTGCCAGCAGCTTACAGAGAGGGACCTACGAGCAGTACTTC. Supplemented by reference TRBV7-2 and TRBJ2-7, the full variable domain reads GAGVSQSPSNKVTEKGKDVELRCDPISGHTALYWYRQSLGQGLEFLIYFQGNSAPDKSGLPSDRFSAERTGGSVSTLTIQRTQQEDSAVYLCASSLQRGTYEQYFGPGTRLTVT.

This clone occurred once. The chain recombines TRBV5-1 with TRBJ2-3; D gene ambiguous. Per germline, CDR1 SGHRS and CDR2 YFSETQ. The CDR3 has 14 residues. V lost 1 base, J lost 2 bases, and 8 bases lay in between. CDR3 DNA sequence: TGCGCCAGCAGCTTGCAAGGTACCACAGATACGCAGTATTTT. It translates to CASSLQGTTDTQYF.

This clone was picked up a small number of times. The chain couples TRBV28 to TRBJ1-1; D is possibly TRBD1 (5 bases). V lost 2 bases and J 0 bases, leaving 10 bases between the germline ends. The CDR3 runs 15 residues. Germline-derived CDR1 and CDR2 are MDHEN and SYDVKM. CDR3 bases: TGTGCCAGCAGTTTAGGGGGACGGCTGAACACTGAAGCTTTCTTT. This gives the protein CASSLGGRLNTEAFF. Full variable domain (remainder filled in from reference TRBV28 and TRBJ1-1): DVKVTQSSRYLVKRTGEKVFLECVQDMDHENMFWYRQDPGLGLRLIYFSYDVKMKEKGDIPEGYSVSREKKERFSLILESASTNQTSMYLCASSLGGRLNTEAFFGQGTRLTVV.

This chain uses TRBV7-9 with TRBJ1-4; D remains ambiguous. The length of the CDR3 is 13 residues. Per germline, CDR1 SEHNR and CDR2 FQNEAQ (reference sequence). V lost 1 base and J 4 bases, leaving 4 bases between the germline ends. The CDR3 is CASSLVDNEKLFF. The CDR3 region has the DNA TGTGCCAGCAGCTTAGTTGATAATGAAAAACTGTTTTTT. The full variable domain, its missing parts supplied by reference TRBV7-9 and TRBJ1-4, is DTGVSQNPRHKITKRGQNVTFRCDPISEHNRLYWYRQTLGQGPEFLTYFQNEAQLEKSRLLSDRFSAERPKGSFSTLEIQRTEQGDSAMYLCASSLVDNEKLFFGSGTQLSVL.

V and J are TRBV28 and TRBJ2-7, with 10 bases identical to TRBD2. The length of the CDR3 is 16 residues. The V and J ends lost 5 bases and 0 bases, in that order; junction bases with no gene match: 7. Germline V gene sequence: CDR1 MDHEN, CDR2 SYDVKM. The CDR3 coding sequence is TGTGCCAGCAGTCCCCCTAGCGGGAGTAGCTCCTACGAGCAGTACTTC. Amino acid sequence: CASSPPSGSSSYEQYF.

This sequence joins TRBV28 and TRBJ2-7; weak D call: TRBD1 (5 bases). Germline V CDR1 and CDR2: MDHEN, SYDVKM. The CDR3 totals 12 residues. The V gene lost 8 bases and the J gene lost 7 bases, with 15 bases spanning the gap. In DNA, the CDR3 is TGTGCCAGCTGCAGGGCTGGGTTTGAGCAGTACTTC. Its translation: CASCRAGFEQYF. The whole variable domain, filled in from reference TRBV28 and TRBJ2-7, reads DVKVTQSSRYLVKRTGEKVFLECVQDMDHENMFWYRQDPGLGLRLIYFSYDVKMKEKGDIPEGYSVSREKKERFSLILESASTNQTSMYLCASCRAGFEQYFGPGTRLTVT.